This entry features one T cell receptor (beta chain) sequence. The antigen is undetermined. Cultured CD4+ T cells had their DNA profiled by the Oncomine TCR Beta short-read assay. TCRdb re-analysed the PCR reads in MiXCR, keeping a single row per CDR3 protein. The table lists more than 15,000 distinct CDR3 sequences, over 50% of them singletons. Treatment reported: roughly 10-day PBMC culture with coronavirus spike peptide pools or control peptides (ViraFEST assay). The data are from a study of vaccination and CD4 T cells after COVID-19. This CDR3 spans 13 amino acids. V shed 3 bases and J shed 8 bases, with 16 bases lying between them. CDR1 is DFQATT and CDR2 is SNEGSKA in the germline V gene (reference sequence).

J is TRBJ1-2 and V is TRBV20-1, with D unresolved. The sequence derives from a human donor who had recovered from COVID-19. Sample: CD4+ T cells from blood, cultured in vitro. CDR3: CSASLGLPVGYTF. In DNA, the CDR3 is TGCAGTGCTAGTCTGGGTCTCCCCGTAGGCTACACCTTC.